The 14 T cell receptor beta chains given below trace back to one sample, sequenced in a study of shared clonotypes between healthy human individuals. Assay: immunoSEQ multiplex PCR; the TCRdb copy retains only in-frame clones and omits some. The data hold around 2.3 million clones, with 90% to 96% observed a single time. The material sequenced was naive CD4+ T cells sorted from blood. Subset given: CD45RA+ positively selected. All receptors derive from a young man in good health.

The chain couples TRBV5-1 to TRBJ2-3; 10 positions match TRBD2. Germline V gene sequence: CDR1 SGHRS, CDR2 YFSETQ. V lost 4 bases to trimming and J lost 7 bases; unmatched junction nucleotides: 12. This CDR3 has 16 residues. This CDR3 is CASSNLQRGGRNTQYF. CDR3 sequence (DNA): TGCGCCAGCAGCAACCTCCAGCGGGGGGGCCGAAATACGCAGTATTTT.

This clone was seen more than once but under ten times. V usage is TRBV10-2 and J usage is TRBJ1-2; a weak D match, TRBD1 (5 bases). Germline V lookup: CDR1 WSHSY, CDR2 SAAADI. Trimming shortened V by 0 bases and J by 9 bases, and 11 bases separated the two germline ends. The CDR3 runs to 13 residues. Written as DNA, the CDR3 is TGCGCCAGCAGTGAGTCCCAGGGAAATCGCTACACCTTC. Its protein is CASSESQGNRYTF.

The chain employs TRBV4-1 and TRBJ2-5; no reliable D call. The V gene lost 3 bases and the J gene lost 5 bases, with 10 bases spanning the gap. CDR3 size: 13 residues. Looked up from germline, CDR1 is MGHRA and CDR2 is YSYEKL. CDR3 amino acids: CASSQGVWETQYF. In nucleotides, the CDR3 is TGCGCCAGCAGCCAGGGTGTCTGGGAGACCCAGTACTTC.

As concerns this clone: Its ends do not fully match the called genes, so a read error is possible. The chain carries TRBV2 and TRBJ2-3, with D perhaps matching TRBD1 (6 bases). Germline V gene lookup returns CDR1 SNHLY and CDR2 FYNNEI. The CDR3 extends over 14 amino acids. Here the CDR3 DNA reads TGTGCCAGCGGTGACAGGTTTAGCACAGATACGCAGTATTTT. It encodes CASGDRFSTDTQYF.

This chain connects TRBV5-1 to TRBJ2-3; possible D gene TRBD2, 5 bases. This CDR3 spans 16 amino acids. The germline V and J ends were trimmed by 9 bases and 1 base, with 21 bases remaining between them. Germline CDR1 SGHRS, CDR2 YFSETQ. DNA of the CDR3: TGCGCCACCAAGACTCCAAGCGGCCGAGGCACAGATACGCAGTATTTT. Protein: CATKTPSGRGTDTQYF.

This clone occurred a few times. The chain links TRBV7-9 to TRBJ1-5, with D perhaps matching TRBD1 (5 bases). CDR3 size: 15 residues. Trimming removed 0 bases from V and 1 base from J, with 7 bases in between. Germline values: CDR1 SEHNR, CDR2 FQNEAQ (reference sequence). CDR3 DNA: TGTGCCAGCAGCTTAGCAGGGGCGAGCAATCAGCCCCAGCATTTT. This sequence encodes CASSLAGASNQPQHF.

The rearrangement joins TRBV15 to TRBJ2-3; D gene unclear. The germline CDR1 and CDR2 sequences are LNHNV and YYDKDF (reference sequence). Trimming stripped 1 base from V and 4 bases from J, with 3 bases between. The CDR3 is 12 residues long. For the CDR3, the DNA is TGTGCCACCAGCAGAGCGGCAGATACGCAGTATTTT. Protein sequence: CATSRAADTQYF. The whole variable domain, filled in from reference TRBV15 and TRBJ2-3, reads DAMVIQNPRYQVTQFGKPVTLSCSQTLNHNVMYWYQQKSSQAPKLLFHYYDKDFNNEADTPDNFQSRRPNTSFCFLDIRSPGLGDTAMYLCATSRAADTQYFGPGTRLTVL.

The chain uses TRBV9 and TRBJ1-1; D ambiguous. Trimming shortened V by 5 bases and J by 5 bases, and 16 bases separated the two germline ends. The CDR3 is 14 residues long. Germline CDR1 SGDLS, CDR2 YYNGEE. The CDR3 protein is CASSPLGQRTEAFF. CDR3 coding DNA: TGTGCCAGCAGTCCCTTAGGTCAGCGAACTGAAGCTTTCTTT.

The gene calls are TRBV30 and TRBJ1-5, with no clear D. Germline assignment: CDR1 GTSNPN and CDR2 SVGIG (reference sequence). V was clipped by 0 bases and J by 2 bases, with 11 bases between them. The CDR3 is made up of 15 amino acids. The CDR3 sequence is CAWSVTGYGNQPQHF. For the CDR3, the DNA is TGTGCCTGGAGTGTAACGGGGTACGGCAATCAGCCCCAGCATTTT.

V gene TRBV6-5 combines with J gene TRBJ1-2; no definite D call. The CDR3 spans 13 residues. CDR1 and CDR2 (germline): MNHEY, SVGAGI. V lost 5 bases and J lost 6, with 13 bases in between. CDR3 DNA sequence: TGTGCCAGCAGTCTGACCGAGAGCAATGGCTACACCTTC. This translates into CASSLTESNGYTF.

V is TRBV5-1 and J is TRBJ2-2; the match to TRBD1 covers 9 bases. Germline V CDR1 and CDR2: SGHRS, YFSETQ. V dropped 0 bases and J dropped 3; count of bases not matched to a gene: 15. The CDR3 runs 20 residues. CDR3 amino acids: CASSLGPEGQGVEHTGELFF. CDR3 coding DNA: TGCGCCAGCAGCTTGGGCCCAGAGGGACAGGGAGTGGAGCACACCGGGGAGCTGTTTTTT.

The rearrangement joins TRBV5-4 to TRBJ2-7; 12 nucleotides align to TRBD2. The germline V gene has CDR1 SGHNT and CDR2 YYREEE (reference sequence). The CDR3 is 16 residues long. V lost 3 bases, J lost 3 bases, and 7 bases stayed unmatched. CDR3 protein: CASSSTSGGGNYEQYF. The CDR3 DNA is TGTGCCAGCAGCTCGACTAGCGGGGGCGGAAACTACGAGCAGTACTTC.

The chain is built from TRBV7-9 and TRBJ1-1; 7 positions agree with TRBD1. Germline V gene data show CDR1 as SEHNR and CDR2 as FQNEAQ (reference sequence). This CDR3 spans 15 amino acids. Unmatched junction bases numbered 6, after V lost 5 bases and J lost 0 bases. The CDR3 nucleotides are TGTGCCAGCAGCCCCTGGGGGACAGTGAACACTGAAGCTTTCTTT. Protein: CASSPWGTVNTEAFF.

The V and J genes are TRBV11-2 and TRBJ2-3; D might be TRBD2 (5 bases). The length of the CDR3 is 14 residues. Trimming cost V 0 bases and J 4 bases, with 8 bases left between them. CDR1 is SGHAT, CDR2 FQNNGV, per germline. CDR3 loop: CASSLEAVPDTQYF. The CDR3 bases are TGTGCCAGCAGCTTAGAAGCGGTCCCAGATACGCAGTATTTT.